This T cell receptor (beta chain) derives from a study of cytomegalovirus exposure and HLA in healthy donors. The ends were cut back, 4 bases at V and 10 bases at J, with 20 bases in the middle. In germline, CDR1 is SGHRS, CDR2 YFSETQ. The CDR3 extends over 14 amino acids. The study ran its PCR with 60 Vbeta and 13 Jbeta primers. Assay used: immunoSEQ multiplex PCR; TCRdb lists only in-frame clones, some missing. The repertoire holds roughly 180,000 clones, with 80% to 90% as singletons. The clonotype originates from a girl aged 2 to 10 in good health and CMV-seropositive. The chain links TRBV5-1 to TRBJ1-1, with D possibly TRBD1 on 6 matching bases. The sample taken for sequencing was PBMCs. The CDR3 DNA reads TGCGCCAGCAGCCTGGGGGCGGGAGGTAGCCGAGCTTTCTTT. Translating it yields CASSLGAGGSRAFF.